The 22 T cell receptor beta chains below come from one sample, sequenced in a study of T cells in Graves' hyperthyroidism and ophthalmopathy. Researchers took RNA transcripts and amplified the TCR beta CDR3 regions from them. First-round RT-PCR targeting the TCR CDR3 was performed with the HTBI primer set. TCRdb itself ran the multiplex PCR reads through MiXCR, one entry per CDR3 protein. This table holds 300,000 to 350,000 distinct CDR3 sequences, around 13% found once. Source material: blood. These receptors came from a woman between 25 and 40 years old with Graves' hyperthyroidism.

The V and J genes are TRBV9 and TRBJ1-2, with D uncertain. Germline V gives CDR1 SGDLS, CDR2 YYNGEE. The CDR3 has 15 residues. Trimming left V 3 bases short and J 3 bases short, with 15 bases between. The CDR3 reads CASSATGKGYYGYTF. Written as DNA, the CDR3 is TGTGCCAGCAGCGCGACGGGGAAAGGTTACTATGGCTACACCTTC.

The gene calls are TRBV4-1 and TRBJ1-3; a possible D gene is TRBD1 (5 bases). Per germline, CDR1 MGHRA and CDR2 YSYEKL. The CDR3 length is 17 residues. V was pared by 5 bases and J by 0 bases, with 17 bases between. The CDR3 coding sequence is TGCGCCAGCAGCGATCTTTTAACAGGACCCTCTGGAAACACCATATATTTT. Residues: CASSDLLTGPSGNTIYF.

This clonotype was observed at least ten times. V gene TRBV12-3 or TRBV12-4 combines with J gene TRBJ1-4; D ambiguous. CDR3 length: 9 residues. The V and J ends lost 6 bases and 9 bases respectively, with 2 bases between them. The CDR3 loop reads CASSQKLFF. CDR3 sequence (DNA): TGTGCCAGCAGCCAAAAACTGTTTTTT.

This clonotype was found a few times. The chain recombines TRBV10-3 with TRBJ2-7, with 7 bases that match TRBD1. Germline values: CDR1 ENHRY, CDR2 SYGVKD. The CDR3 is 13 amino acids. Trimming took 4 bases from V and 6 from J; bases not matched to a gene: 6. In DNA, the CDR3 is TGTGCCATCAGTGGGACTCCAGGGGGCGAGCAGTACTTC. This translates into CAISGTPGGEQYF.

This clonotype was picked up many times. CDR3 bases: TGTGCCAGCAGCTTAGGGACTCTTAACTATGGCTACACCTTC. This translates into CASSLGTLNYGYTF. The chain is built from TRBV7-2 and TRBJ1-2; D is undetermined. V was trimmed by 1 base and J by 1 base, leaving 7 bases between them. Germline CDR1 SGHTA, CDR2 FQGNSA. CDR3 length: 14 amino acids.

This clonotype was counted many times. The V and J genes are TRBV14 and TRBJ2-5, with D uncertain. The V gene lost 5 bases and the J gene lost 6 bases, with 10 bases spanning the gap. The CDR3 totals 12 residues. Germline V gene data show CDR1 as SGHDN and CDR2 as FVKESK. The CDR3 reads CASSIGRKTQYF. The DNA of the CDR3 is TGTGCCAGCAGCATTGGACGTAAGACCCAGTACTTC.

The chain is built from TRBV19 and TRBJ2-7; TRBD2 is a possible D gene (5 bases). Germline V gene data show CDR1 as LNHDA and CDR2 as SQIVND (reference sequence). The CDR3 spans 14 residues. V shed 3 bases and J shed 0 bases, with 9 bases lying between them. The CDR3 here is CASSISADSYEQYF. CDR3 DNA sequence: TGTGCCAGTAGTATTTCAGCGGACTCCTACGAGCAGTACTTC.

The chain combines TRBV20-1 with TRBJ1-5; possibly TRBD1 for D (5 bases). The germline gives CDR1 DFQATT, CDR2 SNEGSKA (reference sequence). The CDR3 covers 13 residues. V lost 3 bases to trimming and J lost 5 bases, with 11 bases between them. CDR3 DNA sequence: TGCAGTGCTAGCGCCAGGGACGATCAGCCCCAGCATTTT. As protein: CSASARDDQPQHF.

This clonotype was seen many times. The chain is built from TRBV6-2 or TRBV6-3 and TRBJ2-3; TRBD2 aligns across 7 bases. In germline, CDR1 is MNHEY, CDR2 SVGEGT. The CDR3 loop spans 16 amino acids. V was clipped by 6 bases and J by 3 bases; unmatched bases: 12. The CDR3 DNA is TGTGCCAGCAGCACCCTTGGCGGGAGTGGAACAGATACGCAGTATTTT. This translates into CASSTLGGSGTDTQYF.

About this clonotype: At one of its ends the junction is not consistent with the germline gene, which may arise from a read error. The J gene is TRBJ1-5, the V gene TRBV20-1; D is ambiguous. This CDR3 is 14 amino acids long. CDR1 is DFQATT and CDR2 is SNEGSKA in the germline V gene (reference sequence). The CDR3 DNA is TGCAGTGCTAGGGACGCCAGCAGCAATCAGCCCCGGCATTTT. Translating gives CSARDASSNQPRHF.

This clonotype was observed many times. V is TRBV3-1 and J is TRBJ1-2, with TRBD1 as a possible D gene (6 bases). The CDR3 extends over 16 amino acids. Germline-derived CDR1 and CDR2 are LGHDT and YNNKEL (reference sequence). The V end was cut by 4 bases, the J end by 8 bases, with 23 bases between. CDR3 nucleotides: TGTGCCAGCAGCCCAAGACAGGCTATTTGGTCTCACGGCTACACCTTC. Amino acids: CASSPRQAIWSHGYTF.

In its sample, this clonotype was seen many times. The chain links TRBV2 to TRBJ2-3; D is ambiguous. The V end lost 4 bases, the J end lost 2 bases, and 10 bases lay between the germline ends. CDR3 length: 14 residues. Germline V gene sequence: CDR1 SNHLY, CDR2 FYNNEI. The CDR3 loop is CASSADGVTDTQYF. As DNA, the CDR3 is TGTGCCAGCAGTGCGGATGGAGTCACAGATACGCAGTATTTT.

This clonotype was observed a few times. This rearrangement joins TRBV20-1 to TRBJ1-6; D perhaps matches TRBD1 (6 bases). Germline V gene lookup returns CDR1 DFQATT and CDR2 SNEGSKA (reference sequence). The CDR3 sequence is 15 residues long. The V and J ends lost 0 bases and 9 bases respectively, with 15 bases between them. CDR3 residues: CSARDPQGFASPLHF. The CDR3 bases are TGCAGTGCTAGAGATCCACAGGGCTTCGCTTCACCCCTCCACTTT.

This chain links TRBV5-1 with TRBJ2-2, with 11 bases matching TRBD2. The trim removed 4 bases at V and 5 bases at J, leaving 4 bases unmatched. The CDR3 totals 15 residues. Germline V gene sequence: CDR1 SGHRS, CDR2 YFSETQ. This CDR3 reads CASSPSSGGTGELFF. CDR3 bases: TGCGCCAGCAGCCCCTCTAGCGGGGGGACCGGGGAGCTGTTTTTT.

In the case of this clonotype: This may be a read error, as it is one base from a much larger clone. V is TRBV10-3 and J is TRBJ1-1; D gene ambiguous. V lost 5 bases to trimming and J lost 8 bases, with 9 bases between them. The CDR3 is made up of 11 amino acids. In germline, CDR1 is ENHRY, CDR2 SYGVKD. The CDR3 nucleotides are TGTGCCATCAGTTCGATGGAAGAAGCTTTCTTT. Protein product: CAISSMEEAFF.

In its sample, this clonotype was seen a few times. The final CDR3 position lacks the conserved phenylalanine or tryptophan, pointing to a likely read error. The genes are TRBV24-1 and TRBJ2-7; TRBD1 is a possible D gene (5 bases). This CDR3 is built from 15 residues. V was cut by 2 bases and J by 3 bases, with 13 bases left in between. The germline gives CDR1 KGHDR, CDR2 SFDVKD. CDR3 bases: TGTGCCACCAGTGATTGGGCACCAACAGGCTACGAGCAGTACCTC. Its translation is CATSDWAPTGYEQYL.

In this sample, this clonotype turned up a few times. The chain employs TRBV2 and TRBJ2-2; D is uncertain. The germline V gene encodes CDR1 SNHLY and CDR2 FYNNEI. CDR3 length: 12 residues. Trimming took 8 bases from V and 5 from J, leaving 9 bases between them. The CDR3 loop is CASGIETGELFF. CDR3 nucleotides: TGTGCCAGCGGTATAGAAACCGGGGAGCTGTTTTTT.

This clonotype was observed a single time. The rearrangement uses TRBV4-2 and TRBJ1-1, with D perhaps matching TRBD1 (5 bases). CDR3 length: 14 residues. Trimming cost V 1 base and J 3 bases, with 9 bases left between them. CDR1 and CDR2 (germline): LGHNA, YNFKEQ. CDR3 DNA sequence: TGTGCCAGCAGCCAAGTTAGGGGATACACTGAAGCTTTCTTT. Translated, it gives CASSQVRGYTEAFF.

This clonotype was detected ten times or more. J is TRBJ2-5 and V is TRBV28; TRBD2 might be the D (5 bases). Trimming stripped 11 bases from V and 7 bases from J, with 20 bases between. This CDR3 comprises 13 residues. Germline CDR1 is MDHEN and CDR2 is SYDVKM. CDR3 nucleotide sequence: TGTGCCCAACGCCCCGAGCGGAAGGGGACCCAGTACTTC. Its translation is CAQRPERKGTQYF.

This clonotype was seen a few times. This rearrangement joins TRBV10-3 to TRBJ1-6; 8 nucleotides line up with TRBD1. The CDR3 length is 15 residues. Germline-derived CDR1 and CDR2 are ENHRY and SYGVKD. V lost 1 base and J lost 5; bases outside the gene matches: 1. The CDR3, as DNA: TGTGCCATCAGTGAGTTGGACAGGGATAATTCACCCCTCCACTTT. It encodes CAISELDRDNSPLHF.

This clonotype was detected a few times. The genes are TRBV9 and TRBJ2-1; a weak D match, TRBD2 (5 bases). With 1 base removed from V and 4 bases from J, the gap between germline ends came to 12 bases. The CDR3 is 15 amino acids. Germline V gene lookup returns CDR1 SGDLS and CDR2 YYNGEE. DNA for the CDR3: TGTGCCAGCAGCGTATTCCCGGGAACTTACAATGAGCAGTTCTTC. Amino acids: CASSVFPGTYNEQFF. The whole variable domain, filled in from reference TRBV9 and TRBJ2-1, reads DSGVTQTPKHLITATGQRVTLRCSPRSGDLSVYWYQQSLDQGLQFLIQYYNGEERAKGNILERFSAQQFPDLHSELNLSSLELGDSALYFCASSVFPGTYNEQFFGPGTRLTVL.

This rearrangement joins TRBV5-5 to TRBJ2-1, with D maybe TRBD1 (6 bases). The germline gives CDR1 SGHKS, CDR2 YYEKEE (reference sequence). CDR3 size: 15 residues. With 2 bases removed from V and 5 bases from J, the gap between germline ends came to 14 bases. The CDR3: CASSFLPTGNNEQFF. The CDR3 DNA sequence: TGTGCCAGCAGCTTCTTACCGACAGGAAACAATGAGCAGTTCTTC.